The 7 T cell receptor beta chains reported below all come from one sample, sequenced in a study of T-cell reconstitution after alpha-beta-depleted transplantation in children. Unique molecular identifiers were incorporated into the prepared TCRbeta library. TCRdb re-called the PCR reads through MiXCR, storing one row per CDR3 protein. This table holds 450,000 to 700,000 distinct CDR3 sequences, 25% to 30% found once. Sequencing was performed on PBMCs, taken before TCRalphabeta/CD19-depleted stem cell transplant. All receptors derive from a boy under two years old with Wiskott-Aldrich syndrome, due to receive a stem cell transplant.

The chain recombines TRBV24-1 with TRBJ2-2, with D perhaps matching TRBD1 or TRBD2 (6 bases each). The CDR3 totals 16 residues. Germline CDR1 reads KGHDR; CDR2 reads SFDVKD. Trimming cost V 3 bases and J 4 bases, with 14 bases left between them. The CDR3 loop reads CATSDPAEGGTGELFF. The CDR3 nucleotides are TGTGCCACCAGTGATCCGGCGGAGGGGGGCACCGGGGAGCTGTTTTTT.

This clonotype showed up just a few times. V is TRBV7-9 and J is TRBJ2-1, with TRBD2 matching 8 bases. Germline V lookup: CDR1 SEHNR, CDR2 FQNEAQ (reference sequence). The CDR3 contains 15 residues. V was pared by 3 bases and J by 7 bases, with 8 bases of the junction left unmatched. The CDR3 DNA reads as TGTGCCAGCAGCTTTTCTATCGGGAGGGGGAATGAGCAGTTCTTC. Translated, it gives CASSFSIGRGNEQFF.

This clonotype was seen only a few times. This chain connects TRBV15 to TRBJ1-4; 8 bases align to TRBD1. This CDR3 region has 16 residues. Germline values: CDR1 LNHNV, CDR2 YYDKDF (reference sequence). Unmatched junction bases numbered 12, after V lost 6 bases and J lost 6 bases. The CDR3 is CATSPVTGTGDEKLFF. CDR3 bases: TGTGCCACCAGTCCGGTTACAGGGACAGGAGATGAAAAACTGTTTTTT.

The chain couples TRBV27 to TRBJ2-7, with 7 bases lining up with TRBD2. From germline, CDR1 is MNHEY and CDR2 SMNVEV (reference sequence). V lost 8 bases and J lost 0; bases outside the gene matches: 7. This CDR3 has 14 amino acids. DNA of the CDR3: TGTGCCAGCGGTGTGATAGCGGGCTCCTACGAGCAGTACTTC. It encodes CASGVIAGSYEQYF.

On this clonotype itself: Its ends do not fully match the called genes, so a read error is possible. The rearrangement links TRBV12-3 or TRBV12-4 to TRBJ2-1, with TRBD2 matching 9 bases. This CDR3 is 18 amino acids long. The DNA of the CDR3 is TGCGCCAGCAGCTCCAGCCTGCCCGGGACTAGCAGGTACAATGAGCAGTTCTTC. It translates to CASSSSLPGTSRYNEQFF.

The chain links TRBV6-5 to TRBJ2-6; maybe TRBD1 (6 bases). The ends were cut back, 4 bases at V and 0 bases at J, with 13 bases in the middle. Germline CDR1 reads MNHEY; CDR2 reads SVGAGI. CDR3 length: 17 residues. Here the CDR3 reads CASSSQGQPSGANVLTF. In DNA form, the CDR3 reads TGTGCCAGCAGTTCTCAGGGGCAACCCTCTGGGGCCAACGTCCTGACTTTC.

This clonotype was seen a few times. The genes are TRBV5-1 and TRBJ2-5; 9 positions match TRBD2. V was pared by 1 base and J by 4 bases, with 2 bases of the junction left unmatched. The CDR3 covers 14 residues. Germline values: CDR1 SGHRS, CDR2 YFSETQ. The CDR3 here is CASSLIAGVETQYF. CDR3 DNA sequence: TGCGCCAGCAGCTTGATAGCGGGAGTAGAGACCCAGTACTTC.